This note documents a single T cell receptor (beta chain) sequence. As yet, its antigen is unknown. The entry originates in a study of shared clonotypes between healthy human individuals. About the research overall: Sampling drew on donors who were a couple of women and a few men aged 18 to 49.

Produced via immunoSEQ multiplex PCR; TCRdb's table is partial and in-frame only. The repertoire includes roughly 600,000 clones, roughly 98% of them detected once, and 0.25% to 0.35% sits in the top ten. General study results and limits: Sorted-subset sequencing was shown by rarefaction to be incomplete despite large depth.

The V end was cut by 0 bases, the J end by 3 bases, with 10 bases between. Per germline, CDR1 SGHRS and CDR2 YFSETQ. The CDR3 is made up of 14 amino acids. Naive CD8 populations comprised CD45RO-negative cells positively selected for CCR7, excluding terminally differentiated effector memory CD45RA+ cells. Sample: naive CD8+ T cells sorted from blood. The chain joins TRBV5-1 to TRBJ2-7; tentatively, D is TRBD2 (5 bases). The receptor was isolated from a man between 25 and 39 years old in good health. This CDR3 is CASSLDGVDYEQYF. In DNA, the CDR3 is TGCGCCAGCAGCTTGGACGGGGTGGACTACGAGCAGTACTTC.